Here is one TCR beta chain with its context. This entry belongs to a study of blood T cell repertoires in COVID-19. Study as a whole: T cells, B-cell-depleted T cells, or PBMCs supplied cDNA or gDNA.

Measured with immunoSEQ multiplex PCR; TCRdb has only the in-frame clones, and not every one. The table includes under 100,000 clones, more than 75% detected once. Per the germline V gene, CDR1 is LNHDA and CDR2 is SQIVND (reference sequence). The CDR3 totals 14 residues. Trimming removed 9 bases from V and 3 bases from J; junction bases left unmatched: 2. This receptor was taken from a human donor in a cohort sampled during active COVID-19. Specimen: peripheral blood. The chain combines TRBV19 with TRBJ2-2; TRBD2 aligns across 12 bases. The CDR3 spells CASRLAGDTGELFF. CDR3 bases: TGTGCCAGCAGACTAGCGGGAGACACCGGGGAGCTGTTTTTT.